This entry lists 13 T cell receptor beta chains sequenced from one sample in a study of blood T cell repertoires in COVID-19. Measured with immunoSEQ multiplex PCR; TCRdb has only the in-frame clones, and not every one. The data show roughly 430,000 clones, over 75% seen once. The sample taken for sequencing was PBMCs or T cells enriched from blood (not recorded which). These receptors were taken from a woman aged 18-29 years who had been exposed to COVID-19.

DNA for the CDR3: TGTGCCAGCAGTTTCCGGCGGAACTATGGCTACACCTTC. Translated: CASSFRRNYGYTF. The chain couples TRBV12-3 or TRBV12-4 to TRBJ1-2; D gene uncertain. CDR3 length: 13 amino acids. V was cut by 3 bases and J by 2 bases, with 7 bases left in between.

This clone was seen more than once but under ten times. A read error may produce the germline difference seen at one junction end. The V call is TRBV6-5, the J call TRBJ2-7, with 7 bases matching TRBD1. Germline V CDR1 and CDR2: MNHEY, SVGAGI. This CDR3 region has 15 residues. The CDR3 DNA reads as TGTGCCAGCAGTGACTCCGGGACAGCTTCCTACGAGCAGTACTTC. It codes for CASSDSGTASYEQYF.

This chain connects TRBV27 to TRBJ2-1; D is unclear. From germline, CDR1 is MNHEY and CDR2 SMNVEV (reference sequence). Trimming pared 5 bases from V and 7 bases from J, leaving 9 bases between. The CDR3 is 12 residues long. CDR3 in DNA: TGTGCCAGCAGTCCCCAACAGAATGAGCAGTTCTTC. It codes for CASSPQQNEQFF.

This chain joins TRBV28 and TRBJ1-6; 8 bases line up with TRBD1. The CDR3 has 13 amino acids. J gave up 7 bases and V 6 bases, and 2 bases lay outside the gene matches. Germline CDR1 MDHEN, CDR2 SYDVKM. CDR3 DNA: TGTGCCAGCAGGGGACAGGAAAATTCACCCCTCCACTTT. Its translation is CASRGQENSPLHF.

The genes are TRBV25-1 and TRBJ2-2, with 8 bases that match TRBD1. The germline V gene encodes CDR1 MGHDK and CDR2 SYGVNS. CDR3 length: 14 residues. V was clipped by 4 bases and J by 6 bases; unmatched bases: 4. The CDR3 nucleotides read TGTGCCAGCAGTGGGACAGGGATCGCCGGGGAGCTGTTTTTT. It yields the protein CASSGTGIAGELFF.

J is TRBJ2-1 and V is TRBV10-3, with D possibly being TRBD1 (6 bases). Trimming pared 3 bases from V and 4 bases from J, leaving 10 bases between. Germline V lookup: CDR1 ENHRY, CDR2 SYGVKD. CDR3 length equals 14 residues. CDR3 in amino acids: CAISDRGIYNEQFF. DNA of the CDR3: TGTGCCATCAGTGACAGGGGTATTTACAATGAGCAGTTCTTC.

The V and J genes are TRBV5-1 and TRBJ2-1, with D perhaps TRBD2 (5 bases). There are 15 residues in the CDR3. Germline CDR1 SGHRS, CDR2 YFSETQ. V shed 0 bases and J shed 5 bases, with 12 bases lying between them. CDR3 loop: CASSLGGPTNNEQFF. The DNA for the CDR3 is TGCGCCAGCAGCTTGGGCGGGCCTACCAACAATGAGCAGTTCTTC.

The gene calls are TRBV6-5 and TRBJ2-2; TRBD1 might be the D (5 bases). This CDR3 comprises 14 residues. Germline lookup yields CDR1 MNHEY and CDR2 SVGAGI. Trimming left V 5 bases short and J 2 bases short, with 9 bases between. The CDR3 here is CASSIQGNTGELFF. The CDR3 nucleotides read TGTGCCAGCAGTATCCAGGGAAACACCGGGGAGCTGTTTTTT.

The CDR3 reads CASSTMLHRGMVYNSPLHF. The CDR3 bases are TGCGCCAGCAGCACAATGCTTCACAGGGGAATGGTCTATAATTCACCCCTCCACTTT. The chain is built from TRBV4-1 and TRBJ1-6, with 7 bases aligning to TRBD1. Per the germline V gene, CDR1 is MGHRA and CDR2 is YSYEKL. V shed 5 bases, J shed 3 bases, and the junction held 16 bases outside the gene matches. The CDR3 extends over 19 amino acids.

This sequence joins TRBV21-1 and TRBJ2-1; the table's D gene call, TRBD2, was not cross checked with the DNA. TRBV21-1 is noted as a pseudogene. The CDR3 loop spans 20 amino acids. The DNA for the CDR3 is TGTGCCAGCAGCAAAGCGGAGGCTAGCGGGAGCGTATGGACTAGGGATGAGCAGTTCTTC. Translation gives CASSKAEASGSVWTRDEQFF.

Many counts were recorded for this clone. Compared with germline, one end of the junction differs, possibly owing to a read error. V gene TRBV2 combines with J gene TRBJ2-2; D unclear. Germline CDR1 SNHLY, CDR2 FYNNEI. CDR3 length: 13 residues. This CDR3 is CASRETNTGELFF. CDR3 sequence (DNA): TGTGCCAGCAGGGAGACGAATACCGGGGAGCTGTTTTTT.

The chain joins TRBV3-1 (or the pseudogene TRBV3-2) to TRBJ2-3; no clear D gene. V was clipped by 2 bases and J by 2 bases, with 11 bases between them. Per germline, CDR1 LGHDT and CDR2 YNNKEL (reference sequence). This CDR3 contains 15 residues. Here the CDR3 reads CASSQRTGLTDTQYF. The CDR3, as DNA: TGTGCCAGCAGCCAACGTACGGGTCTCACAGATACGCAGTATTTT.

DNA of the CDR3: TGCAGCGGACAGGGGACTTTTAATGAAAAACTGTTTTTT. Protein product: CSGQGTFNEKLFF. The chain is built from TRBV29-1 and TRBJ1-4; 8 nucleotides align to TRBD1. The J segment lost 4 bases and the V segment lost 7 bases, leaving 5 bases of the junction unmatched. Germline V CDR1 and CDR2: SQVTM, ANQGSEA. CDR3 size: 13 residues.